Below are 15 T cell receptor beta chains sequenced from a single sample in a study of identical twins. TCRdb used MiXCR to reprocess the 5' RACE reads, holding one entry per CDR3 protein. The sample contains fewer than 550,000 distinct CDR3 sequences, around 15% of which appear only once. These data were also reused for a study on yellow fever vaccine responses in identical twins.

Material for sequencing was CD4+ T cells sorted from blood. Receptor source: a woman younger than 35 in good health.

The CDR3 DNA is TGTGCCAGCAGCCAAGGATGGAGCGGGGGGCCGGAGCAGTTCTTC. It is translated as CASSQGWSGGPEQFF. V usage is TRBV3-1 and J usage is TRBJ2-1, with TRBD2 identical over 9 bases. The junction had 8 bases not matched to a gene; V was cut back by 1 base and J by 10 bases. Germline V gene lookup returns CDR1 LGHDT and CDR2 YNNKEL (reference sequence). This CDR3 has 15 residues.

This clonotype was counted between two and nine times. This chain uses TRBV10-3 with TRBJ2-5; D remains unclear. The CDR3 extends over 13 amino acids. Trimming shortened V by 5 bases and J by 1 base, and 8 bases separated the two germline ends. Germline V gene lookup returns CDR1 ENHRY and CDR2 SYGVKD. The DNA for the CDR3 is TGTGCCATCAGTTCACGGGTCCAAGAGACCCAGTACTTC. Encoded protein: CAISSRVQETQYF.

The chain combines TRBV27 with TRBJ2-7; TRBD2 aligns across 7 bases. CDR1 and CDR2 (germline): MNHEY, SMNVEV (reference sequence). The length of the CDR3 is 17 residues. V shed 5 bases and J 2 bases; nucleotides not matched to a gene: 15. The CDR3 sequence: CASSLDPGLAGAYEQYF. The CDR3 region has the DNA TGTGCCAGCAGTCTAGACCCGGGACTGGCGGGGGCCTACGAGCAGTACTTC.

In this sample, this clonotype turned up a few times. V is TRBV7-9 and J is TRBJ2-7; a possible D gene is TRBD1 (5 bases). The V gene's germline CDR1 is SEHNR and CDR2 FQNEAQ (reference sequence). V was trimmed by 1 base and J by 6 bases, leaving 13 bases between them. The CDR3 sequence is 14 residues long. For the CDR3, the DNA is TGTGCCAGCAGCTTAGTAGGGGATACTTCCGAGCAGTACGTC. Residues: CASSLVGDTSEQYV.

This clonotype has a handful of counts. The V call is TRBV12-3 or TRBV12-4, the J call TRBJ1-2; no reliable D call. This CDR3 has 15 residues. The ends were cut back, 6 bases at V and 2 bases at J, with 16 bases in the middle. CDR3 sequence reads: CASSQGGSINYGYTF. In nucleotides, the CDR3 is TGTGCCAGCAGCCAAGGTGGCAGTATAAACTATGGCTACACCTTC.

Only a few counts were recorded for this clonotype. The rearrangement links TRBV5-1 to TRBJ1-1; D possibly corresponds to TRBD1 (5 bases). The CDR3 consists of 14 residues. V was pared by 0 bases and J by 1 base, with 7 bases between. The germline CDR1 and CDR2 sequences are SGHRS and YFSETQ. The CDR3 bases are TGCGCCAGCAGCTTGGACAGGTGGAACACTGAAGCTTTCTTT. This encodes CASSLDRWNTEAFF.

The rearrangement uses TRBV28 and TRBJ2-7, with 7 nucleotides matching TRBD1. The CDR3 covers 15 residues. The V segment lost 6 bases and the J segment 0 bases; nucleotides outside the gene matches: 8. Germline V CDR1 and CDR2: MDHEN, SYDVKM. In DNA form, the CDR3 reads TGTGCCAGCAGCCCCCCCAGGGGGAGCTCCTACGAGCAGTACTTC. It codes for CASSPPRGSSYEQYF.

The V and J genes are TRBV5-1 and TRBJ2-1; 7 bases are shared with TRBD2. The CDR3 loop spans 14 amino acids. Germline CDR1 is SGHRS and CDR2 is YFSETQ. J was trimmed by 7 bases and V by 4 bases; bases with no gene match: 8. The CDR3 coding sequence is TGCGCCAGCAGCCCGGCTAGCGGCCGGAATGAGCAGTTCTTC. It specifies CASSPASGRNEQFF.

The chain recombines TRBV7-2 with TRBJ2-2; no reliable D call. CDR3 length equals 16 residues. The germline V gene encodes CDR1 SGHTA and CDR2 FQGNSA. The germline V and J ends were trimmed by 5 bases and 0 bases, with 13 bases remaining between them. The CDR3 is CASSRSAWSNTGELFF. The CDR3 bases are TGTGCCAGCAGCAGGTCAGCCTGGTCGAACACCGGGGAGCTGTTTTTT.

The CDR3 DNA sequence: TGTGCCAGTATTCTTCCCTCCTACAATGAGCAGTTCTTC. This encodes CASILPSYNEQFF. The chain couples TRBV19 to TRBJ2-1; D is unclear. The CDR3 spans 13 residues. Germline V lookup: CDR1 LNHDA, CDR2 SQIVND (reference sequence). V lost 7 bases and J 0 bases, leaving 7 bases between the germline ends. The full variable domain, its missing parts supplied by reference TRBV19 and TRBJ2-1, is DGGITQSPKYLFRKEGQNVTLSCEQNLNHDAMYWYRQDPGQGLRLIYYSQIVNDFQKGDIAEGYSVSREKKESFPLTVTSAQKNPTAFYLCASILPSYNEQFFGPGTRLTVL.

This chain uses TRBV20-1 with TRBJ2-7; no clear D gene. Per the germline V gene, CDR1 is DFQATT and CDR2 is SNEGSKA (reference sequence). The CDR3 extends over 13 amino acids. The V end was cut by 6 bases, the J end by 3 bases, with 15 bases between. The CDR3 region has the DNA TGCAGTGCCCCCAGCGAGAATAACTACGAGCAGTACGTC. It yields the protein CSAPSENNYEQYV.

V is TRBV6-1 and J is TRBJ2-7, with D perhaps matching TRBD1 (6 bases). CDR1 and CDR2 (germline): MNHNS, SASEGT. V lost 3 bases, J lost 4 bases, and 13 bases lay in between. The CDR3 loop spans 14 amino acids. The CDR3 loop is CASSDWTENYEQYV. The CDR3 DNA sequence: TGTGCCAGCAGTGATTGGACAGAGAATTACGAGCAGTACGTC.

Ten or more counts support this clonotype. V usage is TRBV27 and J usage is TRBJ2-5; the D gene could be TRBD1 or TRBD2 (5 bases each). The germline V gene encodes CDR1 MNHEY and CDR2 SMNVEV (reference sequence). This CDR3 is built from 15 residues. Trimming left V 5 bases short and J 2 bases short, with 15 bases between. The CDR3: CASSRDARRQETQYF. The CDR3 nucleotides read TGTGCCAGCAGTCGGGACGCCCGGAGGCAAGAGACCCAGTACTTC.

This clonotype was seen many times. V gene TRBV12-3 or TRBV12-4 combines with J gene TRBJ1-1, with 7 bases matching TRBD1. The CDR3 runs to 13 residues. V shed 6 bases and J 3 bases; nucleotides not matched to a gene: 4. CDR3 nucleotides: TGTGCCAGCAGAAGAACAGGGGACACTGAAGCTTTCTTT. It codes for CASRRTGDTEAFF.

This sequence joins TRBV5-1 and TRBJ2-2, with D tentatively TRBD1 (6 bases). Trimming took off 4 bases at V and 4 bases at J, with 11 bases between the two ends. From germline, CDR1 is SGHRS and CDR2 YFSETQ. The CDR3 runs to 14 residues. CDR3 in amino acids: CASSHGQTTGELFF. CDR3 in DNA: TGCGCCAGCAGCCACGGACAGACCACCGGGGAGCTGTTTTTT.